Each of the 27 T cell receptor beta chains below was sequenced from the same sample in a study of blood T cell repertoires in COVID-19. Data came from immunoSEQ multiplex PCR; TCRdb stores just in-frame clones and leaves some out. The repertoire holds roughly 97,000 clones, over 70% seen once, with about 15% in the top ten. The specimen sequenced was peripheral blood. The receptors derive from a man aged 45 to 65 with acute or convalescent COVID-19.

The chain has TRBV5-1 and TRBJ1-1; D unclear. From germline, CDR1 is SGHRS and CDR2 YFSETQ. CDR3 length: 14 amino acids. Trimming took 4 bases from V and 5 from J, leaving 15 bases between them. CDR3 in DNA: TGCGCCAGCAGCCCGAGGGCGGAAGGGACTGAAGCTTTCTTT. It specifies CASSPRAEGTEAFF. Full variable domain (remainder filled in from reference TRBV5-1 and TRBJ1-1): KAGVTQTPRYLIKTRGQQVTLSCSPISGHRSVSWYQQTPGQGLQFLFEYFSETQRNKGNFPGRFSGRQFSNSRSEMNVSTLELGDSALYLCASSPRAEGTEAFFGQGTRLTVV.

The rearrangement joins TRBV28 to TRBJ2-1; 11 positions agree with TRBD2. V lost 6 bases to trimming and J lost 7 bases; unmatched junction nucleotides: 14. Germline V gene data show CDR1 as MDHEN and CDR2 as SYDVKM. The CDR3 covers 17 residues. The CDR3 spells CASSGVVGSGRGNEQFF. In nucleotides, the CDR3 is TGTGCCAGCAGCGGCGTTGTAGGTAGCGGGAGGGGTAATGAGCAGTTCTTC.

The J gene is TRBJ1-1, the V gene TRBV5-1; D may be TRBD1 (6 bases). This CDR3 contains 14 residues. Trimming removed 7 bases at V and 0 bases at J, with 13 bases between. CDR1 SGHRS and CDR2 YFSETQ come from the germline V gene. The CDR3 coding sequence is TGCGCCAGCGCGAGACAGGTCATGAACACTGAAGCTTTCTTT. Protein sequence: CASARQVMNTEAFF.

The CDR3: CASSLLLPGLQDTEAFF. The CDR3 coding sequence is TGCGCCAGCAGCTTGCTCCTTCCGGGACTACAAGACACTGAAGCTTTCTTT. V and J are TRBV5-1 and TRBJ1-1, with D possibly matching TRBD1 (5 bases). Germline CDR1 SGHRS, CDR2 YFSETQ. V lost 1 base and J lost 3, with 19 bases in between. The CDR3 is made up of 17 amino acids.

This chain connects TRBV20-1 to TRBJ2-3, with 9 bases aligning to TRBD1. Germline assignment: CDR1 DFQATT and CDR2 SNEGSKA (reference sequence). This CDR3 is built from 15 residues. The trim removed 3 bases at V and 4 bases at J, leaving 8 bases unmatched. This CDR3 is CSASLTGGGADTQYF. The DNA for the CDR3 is TGCAGTGCTAGTCTGACAGGGGGTGGGGCAGATACGCAGTATTTT.

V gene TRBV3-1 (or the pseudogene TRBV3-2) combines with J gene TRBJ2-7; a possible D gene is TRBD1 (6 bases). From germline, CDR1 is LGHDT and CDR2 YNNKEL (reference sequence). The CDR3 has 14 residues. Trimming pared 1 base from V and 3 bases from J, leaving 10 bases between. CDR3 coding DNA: TGTGCCAGCAGCCAAGGACAGGTCATCTACGAGCAGTACTTC. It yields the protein CASSQGQVIYEQYF.

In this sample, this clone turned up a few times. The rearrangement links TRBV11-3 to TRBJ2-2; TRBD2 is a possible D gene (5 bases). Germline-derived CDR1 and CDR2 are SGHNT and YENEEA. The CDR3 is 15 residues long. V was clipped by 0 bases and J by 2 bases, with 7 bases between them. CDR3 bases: TGTGCCAGCAGCTTAGAGGACTTCAACACCGGGGAGCTGTTTTTT. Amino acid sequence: CASSLEDFNTGELFF.

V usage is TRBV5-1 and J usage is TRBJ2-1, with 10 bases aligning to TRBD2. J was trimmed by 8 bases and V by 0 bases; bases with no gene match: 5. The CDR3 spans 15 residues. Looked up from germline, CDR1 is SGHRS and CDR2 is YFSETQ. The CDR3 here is CASSLARLAGDEQFF. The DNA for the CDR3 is TGCGCCAGCAGCTTGGCTAGGCTAGCGGGAGATGAGCAGTTCTTC.

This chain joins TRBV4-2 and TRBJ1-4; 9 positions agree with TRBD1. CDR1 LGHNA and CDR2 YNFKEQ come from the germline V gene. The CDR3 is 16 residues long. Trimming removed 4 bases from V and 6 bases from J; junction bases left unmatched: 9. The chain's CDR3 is CASSPGTGQGYEKLFF. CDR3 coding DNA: TGTGCCAGCAGCCCCGGTACCGGACAGGGGTATGAAAAACTGTTTTTT.

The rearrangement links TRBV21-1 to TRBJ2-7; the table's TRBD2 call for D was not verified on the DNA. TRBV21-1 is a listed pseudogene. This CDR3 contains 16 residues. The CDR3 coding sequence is TGTGCCAGCAGCAAAGAAAGGGGGAGGGCCGGGAATGAGCAGTACTTC. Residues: CASSKERGRAGNEQYF.

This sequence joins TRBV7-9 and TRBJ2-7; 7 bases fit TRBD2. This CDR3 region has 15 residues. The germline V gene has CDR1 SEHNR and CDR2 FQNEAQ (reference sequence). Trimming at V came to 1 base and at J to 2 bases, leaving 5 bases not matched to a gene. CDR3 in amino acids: CASSLGLAVPYEQYF. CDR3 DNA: TGTGCCAGCAGCTTAGGACTAGCAGTGCCCTACGAGCAGTACTTC. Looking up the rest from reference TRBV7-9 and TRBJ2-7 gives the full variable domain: DTGVSQNPRHKITKRGQNVTFRCDPISEHNRLYWYRQTLGQGPEFLTYFQNEAQLEKSRLLSDRFSAERPKGSFSTLEIQRTEQGDSAMYLCASSLGLAVPYEQYFGPGTRLTVT.

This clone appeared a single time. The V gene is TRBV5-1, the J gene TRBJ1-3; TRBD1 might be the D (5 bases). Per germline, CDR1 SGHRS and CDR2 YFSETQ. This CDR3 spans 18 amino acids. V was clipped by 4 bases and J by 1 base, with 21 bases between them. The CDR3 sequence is CASSGRGPQGLSGNTIYF. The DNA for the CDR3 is TGCGCCAGCAGCGGGAGGGGACCCCAGGGCCTTTCTGGAAACACCATATATTTT.

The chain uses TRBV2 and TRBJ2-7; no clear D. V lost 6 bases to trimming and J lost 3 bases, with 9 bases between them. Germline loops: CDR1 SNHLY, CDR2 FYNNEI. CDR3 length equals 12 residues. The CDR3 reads CASRSRLYEQYF. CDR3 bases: TGTGCCAGCAGGTCTAGGCTCTACGAGCAGTACTTC. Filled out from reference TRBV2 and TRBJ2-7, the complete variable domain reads EPEVTQTPSHQVTQMGQEVILRCVPISNHLYFYWYRQILGQKVEFLVSFYNNEISEKSEIFDDQFSVERPDGSNFTLKIRSTKLEDSAMYFCASRSRLYEQYFGPGTRLTVT.

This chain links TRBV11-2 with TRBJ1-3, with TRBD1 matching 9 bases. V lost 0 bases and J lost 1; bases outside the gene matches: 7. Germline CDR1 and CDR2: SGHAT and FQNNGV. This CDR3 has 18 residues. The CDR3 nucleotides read TGTGCCAGCAGCTTAGACCTAAACAGGGGGCAATCTGGAAACACCATATATTTT. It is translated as CASSLDLNRGQSGNTIYF.

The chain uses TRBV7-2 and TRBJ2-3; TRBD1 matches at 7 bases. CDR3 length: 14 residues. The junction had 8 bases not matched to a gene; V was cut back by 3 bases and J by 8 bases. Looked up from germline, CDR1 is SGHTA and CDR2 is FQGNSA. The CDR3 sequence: CASSLLRDRGTQYF. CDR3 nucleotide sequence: TGTGCCAGCAGCTTGTTAAGGGACAGAGGTACGCAGTATTTT.

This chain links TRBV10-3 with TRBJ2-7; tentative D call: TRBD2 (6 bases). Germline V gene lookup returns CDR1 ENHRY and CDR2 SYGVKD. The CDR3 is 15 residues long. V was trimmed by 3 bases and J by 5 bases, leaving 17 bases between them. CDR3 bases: TGTGCCATCAGTGATCCGGGGGACTCCACGGACGAGCAGTACTTC. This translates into CAISDPGDSTDEQYF.

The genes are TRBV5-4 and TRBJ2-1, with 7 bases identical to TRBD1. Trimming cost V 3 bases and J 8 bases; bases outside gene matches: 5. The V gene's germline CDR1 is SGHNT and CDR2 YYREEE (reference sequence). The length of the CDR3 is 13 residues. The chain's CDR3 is CASSSGQRDEQFF. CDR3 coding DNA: TGTGCCAGCAGCTCGGGACAGAGGGATGAGCAGTTCTTC.

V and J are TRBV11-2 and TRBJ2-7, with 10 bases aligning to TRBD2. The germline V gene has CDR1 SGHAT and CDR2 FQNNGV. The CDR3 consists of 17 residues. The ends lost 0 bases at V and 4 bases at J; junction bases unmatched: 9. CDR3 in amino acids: CASSLEVGASGSYEQYF. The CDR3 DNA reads TGTGCCAGCAGCTTAGAGGTAGGGGCTAGCGGGAGTTACGAGCAGTACTTC.

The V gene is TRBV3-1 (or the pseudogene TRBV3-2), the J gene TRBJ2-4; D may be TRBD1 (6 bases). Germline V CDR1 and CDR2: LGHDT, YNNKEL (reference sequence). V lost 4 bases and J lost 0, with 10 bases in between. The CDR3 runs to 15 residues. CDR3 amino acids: CASSRTALAKNIQYF. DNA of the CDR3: TGTGCCAGCAGCCGGACAGCTCTAGCCAAAAACATTCAGTACTTC.

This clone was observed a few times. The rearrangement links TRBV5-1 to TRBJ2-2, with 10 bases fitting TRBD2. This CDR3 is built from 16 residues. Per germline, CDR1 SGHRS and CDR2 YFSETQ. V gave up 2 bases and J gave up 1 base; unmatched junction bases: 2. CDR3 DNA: TGCGCCAGCAGCTTAAGACTAGCGGGGAACACCGGGGAGCTGTTTTTT. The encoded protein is CASSLRLAGNTGELFF.

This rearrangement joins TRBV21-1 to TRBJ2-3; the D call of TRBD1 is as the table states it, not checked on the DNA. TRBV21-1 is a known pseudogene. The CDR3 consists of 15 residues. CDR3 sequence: CASSPRGSSTDTQYF. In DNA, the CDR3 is TGTGCCAGCAGCCCCAGGGGCTCTAGCACAGATACGCAGTATTTT.

The CDR3 sequence is CATSDSGTGDPADYGYTF. The CDR3 coding sequence is TGTGCCACCAGTGATTCCGGGACAGGGGACCCGGCCGACTATGGCTACACCTTC. This chain links TRBV24-1 with TRBJ1-2, with TRBD1 matching over 10 bases. Germline CDR1 and CDR2: KGHDR and SFDVKD. V shed 2 bases, J shed 3 bases, and the junction held 11 bases outside the gene matches. The CDR3 totals 18 residues.

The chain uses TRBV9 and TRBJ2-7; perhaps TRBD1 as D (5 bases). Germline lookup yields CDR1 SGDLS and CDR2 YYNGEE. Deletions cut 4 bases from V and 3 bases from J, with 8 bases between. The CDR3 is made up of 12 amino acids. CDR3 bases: TGTGCCAGCAGCCCGGACAACTACGAGCAGTACTTC. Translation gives CASSPDNYEQYF.

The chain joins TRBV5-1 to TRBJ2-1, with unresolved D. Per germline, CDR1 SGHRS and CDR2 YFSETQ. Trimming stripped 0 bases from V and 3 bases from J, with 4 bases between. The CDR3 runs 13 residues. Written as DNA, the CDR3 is TGCGCCAGCAGCTTGGGCAGCTACAATGAGCAGTTCTTC. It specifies CASSLGSYNEQFF.

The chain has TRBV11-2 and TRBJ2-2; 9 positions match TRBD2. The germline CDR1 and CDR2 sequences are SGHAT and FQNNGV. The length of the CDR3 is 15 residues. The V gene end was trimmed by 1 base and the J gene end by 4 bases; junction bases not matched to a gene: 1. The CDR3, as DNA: TGTGCCAGCAGCTTAGGCGGGGGGGGCACCGGGGAGCTGTTTTTT. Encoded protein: CASSLGGGGTGELFF.

The CDR3 DNA reads as TGTGCCAGCAGCTCCCGGGGGGCTTACAATGAGCAGTTCTTC. Its protein is CASSSRGAYNEQFF. The chain carries TRBV11-3 and TRBJ2-1; the D gene is possibly TRBD2 (7 bases). This CDR3 is 14 amino acids long. With 4 bases removed from V and 4 bases from J, the gap between germline ends came to 11 bases. Germline-derived CDR1 and CDR2 are SGHNT and YENEEA. The whole variable domain, filled in from reference TRBV11-3 and TRBJ2-1, reads EAGVVQSPRYKIIEKKQPVAFWCNPISGHNTLYWYLQNLGQGPELLIRYENEEAVDDSQLPKDRFSAERLKGVDSTLKIQPAELGDSAVYLCASSSRGAYNEQFFGPGTRLTVL.

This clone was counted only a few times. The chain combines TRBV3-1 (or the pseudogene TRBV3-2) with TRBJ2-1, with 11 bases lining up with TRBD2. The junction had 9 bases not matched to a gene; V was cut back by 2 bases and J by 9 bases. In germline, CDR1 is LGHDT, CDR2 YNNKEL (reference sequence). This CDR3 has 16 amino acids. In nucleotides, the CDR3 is TGTGCCAGCAGCCAAAGTCCCCTAGCGGGAGGCGTTGAGCAGTTCTTC. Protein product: CASSQSPLAGGVEQFF.